The 16 T cell receptor beta chains given below trace back to one sample, sequenced in a study of blood T cell repertoires in COVID-19. Generated by immunoSEQ multiplex PCR, the TCRdb table keeps only in-frame clones and is missing some. This table holds some 240,000 clones, 82% found once. Sequencing was done on a sample of peripheral blood. These receptors came from a woman aged 70-85 years with COVID-19, enrolled during active disease.

This chain uses TRBV27 with TRBJ2-7, with TRBD1 identical over 11 bases. The germline CDR1 and CDR2 sequences are MNHEY and SMNVEV (reference sequence). The CDR3 covers 16 residues. The trim removed 5 bases at V and 7 bases at J, leaving 13 bases unmatched. The CDR3 DNA is TGTGCCAGCAGTCCATTTTACGGACAGGGGGCAAGGGAGCAGTACTTC. It codes for CASSPFYGQGAREQYF.

With regard to this clone: Different DNA sequences within this sample yield the same CDR3. This sequence joins TRBV7-2 and TRBJ1-5; the match to TRBD1 covers 7 bases. This CDR3 has 14 residues. Germline CDR1 and CDR2: SGHTA and FQGNSA. V trimming: 1 base; J trimming: 4 bases; junction bases outside the gene matches: 1. CDR3 coding DNA: TGTGCCAGCAGCTTAGGACAGGGAAATCAGCCCCAGCATTTT. Residues: CASSLGQGNQPQHF. Variable domain in full (rest from reference TRBV7-2 and TRBJ1-5): GAGVSQSPSNKVTEKGKDVELRCDPISGHTALYWYRQSLGQGLEFLIYFQGNSAPDKSGLPSDRFSAERTGGSVSTLTIQRTQQEDSAVYLCASSLGQGNQPQHFGDGTRLSIL.

The gene calls are TRBV19 and TRBJ1-5, with D perhaps matching TRBD1 (5 bases). V was cut by 3 bases and J by 2 bases, with 8 bases left in between. The CDR3 length is 14 residues. From germline, CDR1 is LNHDA and CDR2 SQIVND (reference sequence). The CDR3 spells CASSMGQRNQPQHF. CDR3 in DNA: TGTGCCAGTAGTATGGGGCAGCGCAATCAGCCCCAGCATTTT. Full variable domain (missing parts from reference TRBV19 and TRBJ1-5): DGGITQSPKYLFRKEGQNVTLSCEQNLNHDAMYWYRQDPGQGLRLIYYSQIVNDFQKGDIAEGYSVSREKKESFPLTVTSAQKNPTAFYLCASSMGQRNQPQHFGDGTRLSIL.

The chain links TRBV19 to TRBJ2-7, with TRBD1 matching 7 bases. The J segment lost 2 bases and the V segment lost 4 bases, leaving 8 bases of the junction unmatched. The CDR3 contains 15 residues. The germline CDR1 and CDR2 sequences are LNHDA and SQIVND (reference sequence). CDR3 sequence (DNA): TGTGCCAGTAGTACCTCGGGACAGCAAACCTACGAGCAGTACTTC. Translated: CASSTSGQQTYEQYF.

The chain carries TRBV7-8 and TRBJ1-1; D remains unclear. CDR1 SGHVS and CDR2 FQNEAQ come from the germline V gene. The CDR3 contains 13 residues. Trimming pared 4 bases from V and 0 bases from J, leaving 6 bases between. Written as DNA, the CDR3 is TGTGCCAGCAGCTCGACACTGAACACTGAAGCTTTCTTT. Its translation is CASSSTLNTEAFF.

V usage is TRBV28 and J usage is TRBJ1-3; D not resolved. V lost 4 bases and J lost 0, with 13 bases in between. The CDR3 contains 16 residues. Per germline, CDR1 MDHEN and CDR2 SYDVKM. CDR3 in amino acids: CASSSLMRNSGNTIYF. As DNA, the CDR3 is TGTGCCAGCAGTTCTCTAATGAGGAACTCTGGAAACACCATATATTTT.

This rearrangement joins TRBV28 to TRBJ2-5, with TRBD2 matching over 8 bases. After removal of 8 bases from V and 1 base from J, the junction contained 9 bases not matched to a gene. Germline loops: CDR1 MDHEN, CDR2 SYDVKM. The CDR3 contains 15 residues. DNA for the CDR3: TGTGCCAGCCTGGACACAGGACTAGCCCAAGAGACCCAGTACTTC. As protein: CASLDTGLAQETQYF.

J is TRBJ1-2 and V is TRBV30; 7 bases match TRBD1. Looked up from germline, CDR1 is GTSNPN and CDR2 is SVGIG (reference sequence). This CDR3 contains 15 residues. V dropped 0 bases and J dropped 3; count of bases not matched to a gene: 7. CDR3 sequence (DNA): TGTGCCTGGAGTGTACTCGACAGGGAAGACTATGGCTACACCTTC. Translated, it gives CAWSVLDREDYGYTF.

The sample holds one count of this clone. The sample has other DNA sequences that encode this CDR3 too. This chain joins TRBV28 and TRBJ1-2, with D unclear. CDR1 and CDR2 from the germline V gene are MDHEN and SYDVKM. Trimming shortened V by 6 bases and J by 3 bases, and 5 bases separated the two germline ends. The CDR3 totals 11 residues. The CDR3 sequence: CASSSDYGYTF. The DNA of the CDR3 is TGTGCCAGCAGCTCTGACTATGGCTACACCTTC.

The V call is TRBV5-6, the J call TRBJ2-3; 11 positions agree with TRBD1. The CDR3 loop spans 16 amino acids. Unmatched junction bases numbered 9, after V lost 4 bases and J lost 5 bases. From germline, CDR1 is SGHDT and CDR2 YYEEEE. CDR3 amino acids: CASSARDRGSGDTQYF. The CDR3 DNA is TGTGCCAGCAGCGCCCGGGACAGGGGGAGTGGAGATACGCAGTATTTT.

The chain joins TRBV19 to TRBJ2-7, with a weak D call TRBD2 (6 bases). Trimming shortened V by 4 bases and J by 1 base, and 11 bases separated the two germline ends. The CDR3 is 14 residues long. CDR1 LNHDA and CDR2 SQIVND come from the germline V gene (reference sequence). The CDR3 loop is CASSTPGLSYEQYF. CDR3 in DNA: TGTGCCAGTAGTACACCGGGACTGTCCTACGAGCAGTACTTC.

This chain uses TRBV7-9 with TRBJ2-7; the match to TRBD2 covers 9 bases. The CDR3 spans 15 residues. Germline V gives CDR1 SEHNR, CDR2 FQNEAQ (reference sequence). Losses at the gene ends were 4 bases for V and 0 bases for J; bases not matched to a gene: 4. The CDR3 reads CASSSASGNSYEQYF. CDR3 nucleotide sequence: TGTGCCAGCAGCTCGGCTAGCGGGAACTCCTACGAGCAGTACTTC.

The genes are TRBV29-1 and TRBJ2-1, with 11 bases identical to TRBD1. CDR1 and CDR2 (germline): SQVTM, ANQGSEA. The CDR3 has 16 residues. J was trimmed by 7 bases and V by 2 bases; bases with no gene match: 10. The CDR3 bases are TGCAGCGTTGAAATTCGGTCCGGGACAGGGGGTAATGAGCAGTTCTTC. Encoded protein: CSVEIRSGTGGNEQFF.

The chain has TRBV7-3 and TRBJ2-7; D possibly corresponds to TRBD2 (5 bases). Per germline, CDR1 SGHTA and CDR2 FQGTGA. The CDR3 is made up of 13 amino acids. The germline V and J ends were trimmed by 5 bases and 6 bases, with 14 bases remaining between them. CDR3 sequence reads: CASSRSPGGEQYF. DNA of the CDR3: TGTGCCAGCAGCCGGAGCCCAGGAGGCGAGCAGTACTTC. The full variable domain, its missing parts supplied by reference TRBV7-3 and TRBJ2-7, is GAGVSQTPSNKVTEKGKYVELRCDPISGHTALYWYRQSLGQGPEFLIYFQGTGAADDSGLPNDRFFAVRPEGSVSTLKIQRTERGDSAVYLCASSRSPGGEQYFGPGTRLTVT.

The genes are TRBV7-2 and TRBJ2-3; TRBD2 agrees at 7 bases. There are 15 residues in the CDR3. V shed 5 bases, J shed 6 bases, and the junction held 11 bases outside the gene matches. The germline V gene encodes CDR1 SGHTA and CDR2 FQGNSA. The CDR3 sequence is CASSRLGGSADTQYF. The CDR3 nucleotides read TGTGCCAGCAGCCGTCTCGGCGGGAGCGCTGATACGCAGTATTTT.

The chain couples TRBV7-2 to TRBJ2-7, with 7 bases lining up with TRBD2. The CDR3 has 12 amino acids. J gave up 8 bases and V 10 bases, and 11 bases lay outside the gene matches. The V gene's germline CDR1 is SGHTA and CDR2 FQGNSA. The CDR3 protein is CAKRLALTKQYF. DNA of the CDR3: TGTGCCAAACGACTAGCCCTTACGAAGCAGTACTTC.